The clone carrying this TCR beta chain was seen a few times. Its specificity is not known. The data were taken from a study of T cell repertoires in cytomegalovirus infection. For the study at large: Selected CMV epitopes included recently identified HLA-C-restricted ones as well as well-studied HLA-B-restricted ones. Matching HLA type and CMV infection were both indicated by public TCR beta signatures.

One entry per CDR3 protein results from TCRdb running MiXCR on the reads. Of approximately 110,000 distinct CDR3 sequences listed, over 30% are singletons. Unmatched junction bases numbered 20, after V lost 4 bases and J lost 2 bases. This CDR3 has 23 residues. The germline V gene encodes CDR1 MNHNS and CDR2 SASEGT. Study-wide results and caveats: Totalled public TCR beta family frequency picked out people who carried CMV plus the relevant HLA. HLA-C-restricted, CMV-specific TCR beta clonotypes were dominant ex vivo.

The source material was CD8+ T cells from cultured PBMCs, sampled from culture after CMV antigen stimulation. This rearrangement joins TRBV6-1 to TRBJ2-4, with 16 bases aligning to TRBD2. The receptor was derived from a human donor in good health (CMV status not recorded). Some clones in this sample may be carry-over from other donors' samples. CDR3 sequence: CASSVPGLAGGLTLFKSKNIQYF. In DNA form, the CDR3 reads TGTGCCAGCAGTGTGCCGGGACTAGCGGGGGGGCTGACCCTCTTTAAATCCAAAAACATTCAGTACTTC.